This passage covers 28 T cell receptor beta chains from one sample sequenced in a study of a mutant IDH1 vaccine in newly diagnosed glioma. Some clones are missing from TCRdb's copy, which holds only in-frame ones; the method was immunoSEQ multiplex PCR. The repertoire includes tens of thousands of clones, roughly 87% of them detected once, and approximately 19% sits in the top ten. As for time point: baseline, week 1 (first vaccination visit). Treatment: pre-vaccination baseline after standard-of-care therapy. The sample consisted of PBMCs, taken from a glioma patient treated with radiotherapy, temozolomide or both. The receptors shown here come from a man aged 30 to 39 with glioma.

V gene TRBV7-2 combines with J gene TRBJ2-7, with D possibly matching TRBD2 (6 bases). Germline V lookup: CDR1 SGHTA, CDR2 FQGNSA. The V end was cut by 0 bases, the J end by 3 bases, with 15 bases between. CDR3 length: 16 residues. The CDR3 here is CASSLAGGGSIYEQYF. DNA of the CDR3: TGTGCCAGCAGCTTAGCGGGGGGAGGTTCCATCTACGAGCAGTACTTC. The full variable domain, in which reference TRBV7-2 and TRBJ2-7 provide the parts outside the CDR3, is GAGVSQSPSNKVTEKGKDVELRCDPISGHTALYWYRQSLGQGLEFLIYFQGNSAPDKSGLPSDRFSAERTGGSVSTLTIQRTQQEDSAVYLCASSLAGGGSIYEQYFGPGTRLTVT.

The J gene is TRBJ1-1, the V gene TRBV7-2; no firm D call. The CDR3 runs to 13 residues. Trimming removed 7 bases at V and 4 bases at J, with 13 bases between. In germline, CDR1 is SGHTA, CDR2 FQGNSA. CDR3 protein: CASILQRGTEAFF. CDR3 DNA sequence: TGTGCCAGCATCCTTCAGCGGGGCACTGAAGCTTTCTTT.

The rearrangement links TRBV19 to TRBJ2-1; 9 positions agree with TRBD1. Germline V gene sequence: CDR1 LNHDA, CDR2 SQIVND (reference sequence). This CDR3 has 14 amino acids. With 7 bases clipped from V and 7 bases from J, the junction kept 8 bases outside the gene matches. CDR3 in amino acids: CASIAGTGLNEQFF. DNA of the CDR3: TGTGCCAGTATTGCCGGGACAGGGCTTAATGAGCAGTTCTTC. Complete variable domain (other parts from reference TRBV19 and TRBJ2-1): DGGITQSPKYLFRKEGQNVTLSCEQNLNHDAMYWYRQDPGQGLRLIYYSQIVNDFQKGDIAEGYSVSREKKESFPLTVTSAQKNPTAFYLCASIAGTGLNEQFFGPGTRLTVL.

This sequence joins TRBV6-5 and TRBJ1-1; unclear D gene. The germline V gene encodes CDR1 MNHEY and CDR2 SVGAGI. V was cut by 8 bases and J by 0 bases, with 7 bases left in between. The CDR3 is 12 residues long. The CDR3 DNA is TGTGCCAGCCGGACCATGAACACTGAAGCTTTCTTT. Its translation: CASRTMNTEAFF.

The CDR3 DNA sequence: TGTGCCAGCAGTCCGGGGGATCCCCAAAACTATGGCTACACCTTC. It yields the protein CASSPGDPQNYGYTF. The rearrangement joins TRBV6-6 to TRBJ1-2, with D possibly matching TRBD1 (5 bases). Germline CDR1 and CDR2: MNHNY and SVGAGI (reference sequence). The CDR3 has 15 residues. The V and J ends lost 5 bases and 2 bases respectively, with 15 bases between them.

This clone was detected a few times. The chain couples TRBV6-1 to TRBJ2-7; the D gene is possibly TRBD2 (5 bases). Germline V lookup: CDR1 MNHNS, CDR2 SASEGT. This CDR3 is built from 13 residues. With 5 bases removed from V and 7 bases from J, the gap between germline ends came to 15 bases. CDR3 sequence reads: CASSSHGVNEQYF. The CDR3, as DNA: TGTGCCAGCAGTTCTCACGGGGTCAATGAGCAGTACTTC.

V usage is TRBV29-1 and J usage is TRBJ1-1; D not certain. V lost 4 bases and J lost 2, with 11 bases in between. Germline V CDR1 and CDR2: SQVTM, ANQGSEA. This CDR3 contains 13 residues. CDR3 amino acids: CSVVVQLNTEAFF. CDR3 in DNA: TGCAGCGTTGTTGTACAACTTAACACTGAAGCTTTCTTT.

CDR3 protein: CASTPQGLGGYTF. In nucleotides, the CDR3 is TGTGCCAGCACCCCGCAGGGGTTGGGCGGCTACACCTTC. The chain has TRBV5-6 and TRBJ1-2, with D possibly matching TRBD1 (6 bases). V was cut by 6 bases and J by 8 bases, with 17 bases left in between. The CDR3 contains 13 residues. From germline, CDR1 is SGHDT and CDR2 YYEEEE.

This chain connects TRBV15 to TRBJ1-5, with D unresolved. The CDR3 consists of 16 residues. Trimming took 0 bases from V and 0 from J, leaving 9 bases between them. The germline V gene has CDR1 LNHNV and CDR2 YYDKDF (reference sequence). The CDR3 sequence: CATSRDAGNSNQPQHF. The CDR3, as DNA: TGTGCCACCAGCAGAGATGCGGGAAATAGCAATCAGCCCCAGCATTTT. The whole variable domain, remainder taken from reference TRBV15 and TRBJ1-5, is DAMVIQNPRYQVTQFGKPVTLSCSQTLNHNVMYWYQQKSSQAPKLLFHYYDKDFNNEADTPDNFQSRRPNTSFCFLDIRSPGLGDTAMYLCATSRDAGNSNQPQHFGDGTRLSIL.

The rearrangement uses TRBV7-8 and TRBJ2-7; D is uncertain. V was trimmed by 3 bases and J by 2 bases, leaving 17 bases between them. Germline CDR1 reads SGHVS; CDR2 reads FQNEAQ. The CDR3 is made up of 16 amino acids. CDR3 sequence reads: CASSFYDPQLPYEQYF. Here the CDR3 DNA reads TGTGCCAGCAGCTTTTACGACCCGCAGCTCCCCTACGAGCAGTACTTC.

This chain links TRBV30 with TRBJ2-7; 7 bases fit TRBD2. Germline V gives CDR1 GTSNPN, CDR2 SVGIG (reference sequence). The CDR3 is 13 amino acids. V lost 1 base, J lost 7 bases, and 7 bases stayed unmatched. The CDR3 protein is CAWSGRDGGEQYF. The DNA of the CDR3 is TGTGCCTGGAGTGGCCGGGACGGGGGGGAGCAGTACTTC.

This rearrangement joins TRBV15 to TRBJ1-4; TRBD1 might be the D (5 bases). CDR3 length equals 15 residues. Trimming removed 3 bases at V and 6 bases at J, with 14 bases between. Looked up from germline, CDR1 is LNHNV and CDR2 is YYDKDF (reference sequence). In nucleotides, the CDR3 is TGTGCCACCAGCAGGAGCGGCGGGGGTGATGAAAAACTGTTTTTT. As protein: CATSRSGGGDEKLFF.

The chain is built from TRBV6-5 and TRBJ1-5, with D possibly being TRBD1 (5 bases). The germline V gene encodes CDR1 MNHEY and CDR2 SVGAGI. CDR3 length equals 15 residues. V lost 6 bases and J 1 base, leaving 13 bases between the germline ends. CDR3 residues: CASSQSRQSNQPQHF. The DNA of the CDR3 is TGTGCCAGCAGCCAATCTCGACAGAGCAATCAGCCCCAGCATTTT.

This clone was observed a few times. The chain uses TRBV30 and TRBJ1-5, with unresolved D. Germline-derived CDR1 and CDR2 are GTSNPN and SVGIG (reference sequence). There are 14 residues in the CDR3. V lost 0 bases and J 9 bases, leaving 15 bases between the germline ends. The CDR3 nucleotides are TGTGCCTGGAGTGTGTCACCGATTAGCGGGCCCCAGCATTTT. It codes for CAWSVSPISGPQHF.

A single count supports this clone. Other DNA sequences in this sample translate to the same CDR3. The CDR3 bases are TGTGCCAGCAGTTGGGGCGGGGAGCTGTTTTTT. Amino acid sequence: CASSWGGELFF. This chain uses TRBV6-5 with TRBJ2-2; no reliable D call. Germline V gene data show CDR1 as MNHEY and CDR2 as SVGAGI. Trimming stripped 4 bases from V and 7 bases from J, with 4 bases between. There are 11 residues in the CDR3.

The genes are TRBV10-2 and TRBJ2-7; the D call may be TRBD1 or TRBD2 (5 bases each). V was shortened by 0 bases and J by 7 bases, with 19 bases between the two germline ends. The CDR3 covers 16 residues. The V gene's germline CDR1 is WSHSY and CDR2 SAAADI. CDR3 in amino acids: CASSESSLRGAREQYF. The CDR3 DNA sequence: TGCGCCAGCAGTGAGTCATCTCTGAGGGGCGCGCGGGAGCAGTACTTC.

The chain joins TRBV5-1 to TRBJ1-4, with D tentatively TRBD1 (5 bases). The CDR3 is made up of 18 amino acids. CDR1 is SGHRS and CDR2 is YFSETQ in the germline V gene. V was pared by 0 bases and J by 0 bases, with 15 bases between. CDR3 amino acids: CASSLGQLISATNEKLFF. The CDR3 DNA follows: TGCGCCAGCAGCTTGGGACAGCTGATCTCTGCAACTAATGAAAAACTGTTTTTT.

CDR3 bases: TGTGCCAGCAGACCTCCTACCGACAGGGTCTCCTATAATTCACCCCTCCACTTT. It yields the protein CASRPPTDRVSYNSPLHF. V gene TRBV28 combines with J gene TRBJ1-6; 7 nucleotides match TRBD1. The CDR3 has 18 residues. V shed 6 bases, J shed 0 bases, and the junction held 11 bases outside the gene matches. The germline V gene encodes CDR1 MDHEN and CDR2 SYDVKM.

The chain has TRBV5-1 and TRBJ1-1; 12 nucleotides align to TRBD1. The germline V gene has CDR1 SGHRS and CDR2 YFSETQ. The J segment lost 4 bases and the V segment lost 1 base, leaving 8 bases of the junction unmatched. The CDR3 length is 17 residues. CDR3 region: CASSLSGTGGRGTEAFF. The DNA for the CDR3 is TGCGCCAGCAGCTTGTCCGGGACAGGGGGCAGGGGCACTGAAGCTTTCTTT. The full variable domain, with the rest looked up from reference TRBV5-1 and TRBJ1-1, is KAGVTQTPRYLIKTRGQQVTLSCSPISGHRSVSWYQQTPGQGLQFLFEYFSETQRNKGNFPGRFSGRQFSNSRSEMNVSTLELGDSALYLCASSLSGTGGRGTEAFFGQGTRLTVV.

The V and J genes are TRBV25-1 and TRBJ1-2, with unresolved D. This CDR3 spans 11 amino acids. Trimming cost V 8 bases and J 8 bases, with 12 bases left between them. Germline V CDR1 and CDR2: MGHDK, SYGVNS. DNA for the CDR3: TGTGCCAGCCAAGAGGTATTCGGCTACACCTTC. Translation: CASQEVFGYTF.

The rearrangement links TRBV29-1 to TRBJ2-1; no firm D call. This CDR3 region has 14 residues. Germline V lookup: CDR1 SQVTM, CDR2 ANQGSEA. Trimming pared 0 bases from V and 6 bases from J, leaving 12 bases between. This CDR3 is CSVEDNRLGNEQFF. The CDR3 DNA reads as TGCAGCGTTGAAGATAATCGACTTGGCAATGAGCAGTTCTTC.

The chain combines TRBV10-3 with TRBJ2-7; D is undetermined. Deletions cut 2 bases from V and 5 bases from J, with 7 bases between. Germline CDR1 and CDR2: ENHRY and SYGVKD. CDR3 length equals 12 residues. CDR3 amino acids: CAISEVGHEQYF. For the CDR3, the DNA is TGTGCCATCAGTGAGGTAGGGCACGAGCAGTACTTC.

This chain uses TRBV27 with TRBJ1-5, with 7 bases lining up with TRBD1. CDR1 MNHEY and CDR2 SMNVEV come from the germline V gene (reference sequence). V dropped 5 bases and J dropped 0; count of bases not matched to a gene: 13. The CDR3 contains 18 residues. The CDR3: CASSPNPHHRGSNQPQHF. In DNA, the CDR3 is TGTGCCAGCAGTCCGAATCCGCATCACAGGGGTAGCAATCAGCCCCAGCATTTT.

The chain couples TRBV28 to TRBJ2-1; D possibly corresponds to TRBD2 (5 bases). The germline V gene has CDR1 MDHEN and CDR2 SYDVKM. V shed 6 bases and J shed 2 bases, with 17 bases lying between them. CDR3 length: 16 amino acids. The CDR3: CASSPLAFGTYNEQFF. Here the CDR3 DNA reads TGTGCCAGCAGCCCCCTAGCCTTCGGGACCTACAATGAGCAGTTCTTC. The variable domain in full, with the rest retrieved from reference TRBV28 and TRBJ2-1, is DVKVTQSSRYLVKRTGEKVFLECVQDMDHENMFWYRQDPGLGLRLIYFSYDVKMKEKGDIPEGYSVSREKKERFSLILESASTNQTSMYLCASSPLAFGTYNEQFFGPGTRLTVL.

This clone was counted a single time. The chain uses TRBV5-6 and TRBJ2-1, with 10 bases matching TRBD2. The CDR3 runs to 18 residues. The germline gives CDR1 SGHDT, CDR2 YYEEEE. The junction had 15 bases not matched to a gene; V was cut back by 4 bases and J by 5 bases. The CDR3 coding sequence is TGTGCCAGCAGCGCCCTGGTGAAAGCGGGGGGGCTAAACAATGAGCAGTTCTTC. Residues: CASSALVKAGGLNNEQFF.

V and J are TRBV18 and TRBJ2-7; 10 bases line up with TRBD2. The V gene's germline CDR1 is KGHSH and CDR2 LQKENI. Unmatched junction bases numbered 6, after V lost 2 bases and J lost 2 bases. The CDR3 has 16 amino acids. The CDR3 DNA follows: TGTGCCAGCTCACCAAAGACTAGCGGGCCCACCTACGAGCAGTACTTC. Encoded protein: CASSPKTSGPTYEQYF.

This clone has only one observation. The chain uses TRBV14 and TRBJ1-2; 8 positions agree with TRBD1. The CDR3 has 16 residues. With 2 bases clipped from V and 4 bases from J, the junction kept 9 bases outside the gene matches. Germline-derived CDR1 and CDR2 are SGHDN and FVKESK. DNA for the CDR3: TGTGCCAGCAGCCAACGGGCAGGGGGCGCAGTCTATGGCTACACCTTC. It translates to CASSQRAGGAVYGYTF.

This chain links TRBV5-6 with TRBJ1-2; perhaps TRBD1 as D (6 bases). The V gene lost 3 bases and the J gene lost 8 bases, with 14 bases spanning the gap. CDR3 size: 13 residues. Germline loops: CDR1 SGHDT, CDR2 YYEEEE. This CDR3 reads CASSWGDTKGYTF. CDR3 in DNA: TGTGCCAGCAGCTGGGGGGACACCAAGGGCTACACCTTC.